This passage covers 23 T cell receptor beta chains from one sample sequenced in a study of T cell responses to AZD1222 COVID-19 vaccine. Method: immunoSEQ multiplex PCR; TCRdb's copy keeps in-frame clones and lacks some. The sample has 110,000 to 150,000 clones; approximately 91% are singletons. The sequencing here drew on peripheral blood, taken on day 0 of AZD1222 vaccination. These receptor sequences come from an adult in good health.

This chain connects TRBV6-5 to TRBJ2-1; no reliable D call. The CDR3 has 13 residues. Germline V lookup: CDR1 MNHEY, CDR2 SVGAGI. Trimming shortened V by 1 base and J by 9 bases, and 10 bases separated the two germline ends. The CDR3 region has the DNA TGTGCCAGCAGTTACTTTTCCGCTCGTGAGCAGTTCTTC. It is translated as CASSYFSAREQFF.

This chain links TRBV6-5 with TRBJ1-1, with unresolved D. Per germline, CDR1 MNHEY and CDR2 SVGAGI. This CDR3 is 14 amino acids long. The V end lost 5 bases, the J end lost 5 bases, and 15 bases lay between the germline ends. DNA of the CDR3: TGTGCCAGCAGTCAAAGCCAGGTATGGACTGAAGCTTTCTTT. This codes for CASSQSQVWTEAFF.

This clone showed up just once. V is TRBV6-5 and J is TRBJ2-7; TRBD1 aligns across 9 bases. The length of the CDR3 is 15 residues. V trimming: 6 bases; J trimming: 3 bases; junction bases outside the gene matches: 9. Germline assignment: CDR1 MNHEY and CDR2 SVGAGI. The CDR3 reads CASRTPDRGIYEQYF. The CDR3 DNA is TGTGCCAGCAGAACCCCGGACAGGGGAATCTACGAGCAGTACTTC.

This chain connects TRBV2 to TRBJ1-2, with 7 bases that match TRBD1. This CDR3 has 14 amino acids. The V gene's germline CDR1 is SNHLY and CDR2 FYNNEI. Trimming cost V 5 bases and J 2 bases; bases outside gene matches: 5. The CDR3 protein is CASSTPGQNYGYTF. Written as DNA, the CDR3 is TGTGCCAGCAGTACTCCGGGACAGAACTATGGCTACACCTTC.

V gene TRBV11-2 combines with J gene TRBJ1-1; no definite D call. V lost 3 bases, J lost 1 base, and 6 bases lay in between. The CDR3 length is 13 residues. Germline-derived CDR1 and CDR2 are SGHAT and FQNNGV. CDR3 coding DNA: TGTGCCAGCAGCTTTGAGAGGAACACTGAAGCTTTCTTT. It yields the protein CASSFERNTEAFF.

The CDR3 coding sequence is TGTGCCATCAGTGATATGACAGGAGAAGCTTTCTTT. Its protein product is CAISDMTGEAFF. This sequence joins TRBV10-3 and TRBJ1-1, with D possibly matching TRBD1 (6 bases). CDR1 ENHRY and CDR2 SYGVKD come from the germline V gene. Trimming took 3 bases from V and 8 from J, leaving 10 bases between them. There are 12 residues in the CDR3.

This rearrangement joins TRBV4-1 to TRBJ2-3, with 10 bases fitting TRBD2. Germline V gene lookup returns CDR1 MGHRA and CDR2 YSYEKL. The CDR3 runs to 16 residues. Trimming at V came to 1 base and at J to 1 base, leaving 2 bases not matched to a gene. The CDR3 here is CASSQGLAGGTDTQYF. DNA for the CDR3: TGCGCCAGCAGCCAAGGGCTAGCGGGAGGCACAGATACGCAGTATTTT.

The chain recombines TRBV11-2 with TRBJ1-4, with D possibly TRBD1 on 6 matching bases. Germline V gene lookup returns CDR1 SGHAT and CDR2 FQNNGV. This CDR3 spans 15 amino acids. With 5 bases removed from V and 2 bases from J, the gap between germline ends came to 12 bases. CDR3 in DNA: TGTGCCAGCAGCACTAACAGGGCCACTAATGAAAAACTGTTTTTT. Protein product: CASSTNRATNEKLFF. Filled out from reference TRBV11-2 and TRBJ1-4, the complete variable domain reads EAGVAQSPRYKIIEKRQSVAFWCNPISGHATLYWYQQILGQGPKLLIQFQNNGVVDDSQLPKDRFSAERLKGVDSTLKIQPAKLEDSAVYLCASSTNRATNEKLFFGSGTQLSVL.

V gene TRBV27 combines with J gene TRBJ1-5; D uncertain. Trimming left V 2 bases short and J 1 base short, with 6 bases between. CDR3 length: 14 amino acids. CDR1 and CDR2 (germline): MNHEY, SMNVEV (reference sequence). The CDR3 DNA reads TGTGCCAGCAGTTTAAAGTTCAGCAATCAGCCCCAGCATTTT. It yields the protein CASSLKFSNQPQHF.

The rearrangement uses TRBV30 and TRBJ2-5, with 9 bases identical to TRBD1. The germline CDR1 and CDR2 sequences are GTSNPN and SVGIG (reference sequence). V lost 5 bases, J lost 5 bases, and 12 bases stayed unmatched. CDR3 size: 15 residues. CDR3 sequence (DNA): TGTGCCTGGGACAACGGGACAGGGCTTGGGGAGACCCAGTACTTC. Amino acids: CAWDNGTGLGETQYF. Looking up the rest from reference TRBV30 and TRBJ2-5 gives the full variable domain: SQTIHQWPATLVQPVGSPLSLECTVEGTSNPNLYWYRQAAGRGLQLLFYSVGIGQISSEVPQNLSASRPQDRQFILSSKKLLLSDSGFYLCAWDNGTGLGETQYFGPGTRLLVL.

The chain combines TRBV19 with TRBJ2-7; the match to TRBD2 covers 12 bases. The CDR3 loop spans 18 amino acids. CDR1 is LNHDA and CDR2 is SQIVND in the germline V gene (reference sequence). The V and J ends lost 4 bases and 2 bases, in that order; junction bases with no gene match: 12. Here the CDR3 reads CASSSLAGGPLRAYEQYF. CDR3 nucleotides: TGTGCCAGTAGTAGCCTAGCGGGAGGGCCACTTAGAGCCTACGAGCAGTACTTC. Full variable domain (outside the CDR3, taken from reference TRBV19 and TRBJ2-7): DGGITQSPKYLFRKEGQNVTLSCEQNLNHDAMYWYRQDPGQGLRLIYYSQIVNDFQKGDIAEGYSVSREKKESFPLTVTSAQKNPTAFYLCASSSLAGGPLRAYEQYFGPGTRLTVT.

There are a few counts of this clone. The chain is built from TRBV11-1 and TRBJ1-1; TRBD1 is a possible D gene (6 bases). The CDR3 sequence is 15 residues long. Germline CDR1 and CDR2: SGHAT and FQDESV (reference sequence). V was clipped by 4 bases and J by 1 base, with 13 bases between them. The CDR3: CASSSGQRRNTEAFF. As DNA, the CDR3 is TGTGCCAGCAGCTCGGGACAACGCCGGAACACTGAAGCTTTCTTT. The variable domain in full, completed from reference TRBV11-1 and TRBJ1-1, reads EAEVAQSPRYKITEKSQAVAFWCDPISGHATLYWYRQILGQGPELLVQFQDESVVDDSQLPKDRFSAERLKGVDSTLKIQPAELGDSAMYLCASSSGQRRNTEAFFGQGTRLTVV.

The V and J genes are TRBV29-1 and TRBJ2-3; 9 nucleotides line up with TRBD2. From germline, CDR1 is SQVTM and CDR2 ANQGSEA. The CDR3 runs to 16 residues. Trimming at V came to 2 bases and at J to 5 bases, leaving 11 bases not matched to a gene. DNA of the CDR3: TGCAGCGTTGAACTTGGTGGACTAGCGATAAAAGATACGCAGTATTTT. As protein: CSVELGGLAIKDTQYF.

The V call is TRBV28, the J call TRBJ2-7; 9 nucleotides line up with TRBD1. Trimming at V came to 3 bases and at J to 7 bases, leaving 10 bases not matched to a gene. The CDR3 is 15 amino acids. CDR1 MDHEN and CDR2 SYDVKM come from the germline V gene. The CDR3 sequence: CASSLPGTGLREQYF. The CDR3 nucleotides are TGTGCCAGCAGTTTGCCCGGGACAGGGTTAAGAGAGCAGTACTTC.

The chain combines TRBV7-9 with TRBJ1-4, with D maybe TRBD1 (5 bases). The CDR3 extends over 14 amino acids. Trimming stripped 3 bases from V and 5 bases from J, with 10 bases between. Germline CDR1 SEHNR, CDR2 FQNEAQ (reference sequence). CDR3 DNA sequence: TGTGCCAGCAGCTTGGGGGAGGCCAATGAAAAACTGTTTTTT. This translates into CASSLGEANEKLFF.

This sequence joins TRBV30 and TRBJ1-1; TRBD1 matches 9 bases. There are 14 residues in the CDR3. Germline V lookup: CDR1 GTSNPN, CDR2 SVGIG (reference sequence). Losses at the gene ends were 5 bases for V and 5 bases for J; bases not matched to a gene: 9. The CDR3 spells CAWDFTGGGTEAFF. The CDR3 DNA sequence: TGTGCCTGGGATTTTACAGGGGGCGGGACTGAAGCTTTCTTT.

The chain joins TRBV30 to TRBJ2-7; D perhaps matches TRBD1 (6 bases). CDR3 length: 15 residues. CDR1 is GTSNPN, CDR2 SVGIG, per germline (reference sequence). V was trimmed by 7 bases and J by 4 bases, leaving 23 bases between them. Here the CDR3 reads CAYLLLRDTQYEQYF. The CDR3 region has the DNA TGTGCCTACCTCCTTCTCCGGGACACACAATACGAGCAGTACTTC.

This chain joins TRBV11-2 and TRBJ1-1; tentative D call: TRBD1 (6 bases). The CDR3 contains 15 residues. Looked up from germline, CDR1 is SGHAT and CDR2 is FQNNGV. The V and J ends lost 5 bases and 2 bases respectively, with 15 bases between them. This CDR3 reads CASSGNRAINTEAFF. CDR3 nucleotides: TGTGCCAGCAGCGGTAACAGGGCCATAAACACTGAAGCTTTCTTT. The entire variable domain, with the rest obtained from reference TRBV11-2 and TRBJ1-1, is as follows: EAGVAQSPRYKIIEKRQSVAFWCNPISGHATLYWYQQILGQGPKLLIQFQNNGVVDDSQLPKDRFSAERLKGVDSTLKIQPAKLEDSAVYLCASSGNRAINTEAFFGQGTRLTVV.

The chain couples TRBV11-3 to TRBJ1-3; D call uncertain. The CDR3 sequence is 15 residues long. Germline CDR1 SGHNT, CDR2 YENEEA. V lost 5 bases to trimming and J lost 2 bases, with 13 bases between them. The CDR3 DNA reads as TGTGCCAGCAGCGGGTCGCGAGGAACTGGAAACACCATATATTTT. Its translation is CASSGSRGTGNTIYF.

The chain joins TRBV28 to TRBJ1-5; D may be TRBD1 (5 bases). The CDR3 runs to 15 residues. Germline V CDR1 and CDR2: MDHEN, SYDVKM. V gave up 6 bases and J gave up 0 bases, with 12 bases separating them. The CDR3 is CASRPFTGSNQPQHF. The DNA for the CDR3 is TGTGCCAGCAGACCTTTTACAGGTAGCAATCAGCCCCAGCATTTT.

V and J are TRBV19 and TRBJ1-2; TRBD1 might be the D (6 bases). The CDR3 length is 15 residues. Trimming took off 6 bases at V and 0 bases at J, with 14 bases between the two ends. Looked up from germline, CDR1 is LNHDA and CDR2 is SQIVND (reference sequence). The CDR3 protein is CASRGGSVPNYGYTF. The CDR3 region has the DNA TGTGCCAGTAGAGGGGGTTCCGTTCCTAACTATGGCTACACCTTC.

The chain couples TRBV5-4 to TRBJ1-2; 10 bases are shared with TRBD1. V shed 4 bases and J 6 bases; nucleotides not matched to a gene: 9. The length of the CDR3 is 15 residues. The germline CDR1 and CDR2 sequences are SGHNT and YYREEE (reference sequence). DNA of the CDR3: TGTGCCAGCAGCGAGTGGGACAGGGGAAGAGATGGCTACACCTTC. Translation: CASSEWDRGRDGYTF.

The chain joins TRBV15 to TRBJ1-3; 7 nucleotides match TRBD1. Germline V CDR1 and CDR2: LNHNV, YYDKDF (reference sequence). V gave up 3 bases and J gave up 5 bases; unmatched junction bases: 4. The CDR3 has 14 residues. Here the CDR3 reads CATSSRQGRNTIYF. The CDR3 DNA follows: TGTGCCACCAGCAGCAGACAGGGCAGAAACACCATATATTTT.